Below, one T cell receptor (beta chain) is given with its context. The antigen is not known. Data came from immunoSEQ multiplex PCR; TCRdb stores just in-frame clones and leaves some out. This table has 20,000 or so clones, under 85% appearing once. The sample belongs to a study of somatic mutations in cytotoxic T cells in rheumatoid arthritis. Study-wide background: Before any treatment began, 30 ml EDTA peripheral blood was collected from patients right after diagnosis.

Study-level findings and limits: No significant CD8+ T-cell clonality difference was found between rheumatoid arthritis patients and age-matched controls. Over 20% of CD8+ cells belonged to the largest CD8+ clone in about an eighth of the 65 patients.

Trimming removed 5 bases at V and 5 bases at J, with 9 bases between. The CDR3 consists of 12 residues. CDR1 is MNHEY, CDR2 SMNVEV, per germline (reference sequence). The specimen was CD8+ T cells sorted from blood. This sequence originates from a man younger than 35 with rheumatoid arthritis. The V and J genes are TRBV27 and TRBJ2-5; D is unresolved. CDR3 protein: CASSAPRETQYF. CDR3 bases: TGTGCCAGCAGTGCACCTCGGGAGACCCAGTACTTC.